Listed below are T cell receptor beta chains from one sample, sequenced in a study of T cell repertoires in cytomegalovirus infection. TCRdb re-called the reads with MiXCR, one entry per CDR3 protein. This table holds under 350,000 distinct CDR3 sequences, about 9.1% found once. Sequencing input: PBMCs. The receptors were gathered from a human donor in good health (CMV status not recorded). Some clones in this sample may be carry-over from other donors' samples. Each CDR3 is given with its conserved first and last residue. The D gene is left open where the match is weak. Rows give clone size only sometimes, using once, few, many, or a class for an expanded clone.

v_gene: TRBV20-1
abundance: -
d_gene: -
j_gene: TRBJ2-1
CDR3nt: TGCAGTGCCCCCTCCGGGACCTCGGCGGGAAATGAGCAGTTCTTC
CDR3aa: CSAPSGTSAGNEQFF

v_gene: TRBV20-1
abundance: many
d_gene: TRBD2
j_gene: TRBJ2-3
CDR3nt: TGCAGTGCAAAGCTGACTAGCGGGGGGGTTAGTGGCACAGATACGCAGTATTTT
CDR3aa: CSAKLTSGGVSGTDTQYF

v_gene: TRBV28
abundance: few
d_gene: -
j_gene: TRBJ2-3
CDR3nt: TGTGCCAGCAGTTTCCAGAAGGGCACGACCACAGATACGCAGTATTTT
CDR3aa: CASSFQKGTTTDTQYF

v_gene: TRBV10-3
abundance: few
d_gene: -
j_gene: TRBJ2-3
CDR3nt: TGTGCCACCCGGGGAAGCACAGATACGCAGTATTTT
CDR3aa: CATRGSTDTQYF

v_gene: TRBV27
abundance: many
d_gene: -
j_gene: TRBJ1-5
CDR3nt: TGTGCCAGCAGTCCTGGAAAGGAGCCCCAGCATTTT
CDR3aa: CASSPGKEPQHF

v_gene: TRBV4-3
abundance: -
d_gene: -
j_gene: TRBJ2-1
CDR3nt: TGCGCCAGCAGCCGAAGCCCAAGAGGGGAGCAGTTCTTC
CDR3aa: CASSRSPRGEQFF

v_gene: TRBV2
abundance: -
d_gene: -
j_gene: TRBJ2-7
CDR3nt: TGTGCCACAAAAAGGGCCCCCAGCTCCTACGAGCAGTACTTC
CDR3aa: CATKRAPSSYEQYF

v_gene: TRBV20-1
abundance: many
d_gene: -
j_gene: TRBJ1-2
CDR3nt: TGCAGTGCGGTAGATCTACAGACTAGCTATGGCTACACCTTC
CDR3aa: CSAVDLQTSYGYTF

v_gene: TRBV19
abundance: many
d_gene: -
j_gene: TRBJ2-2
CDR3nt: TGTGCCAGTAGTACGAGGACAGTTAACACCGGGGAGCTGTTTTTT
CDR3aa: CASSTRTVNTGELFF

v_gene: TRBV19
abundance: -
d_gene: -
j_gene: TRBJ2-6
CDR3nt: TGTGCCAGTAGCCGTGGCCGCAGTGGCTCTGGGGCCAACGTCCTGACTTTC
CDR3aa: CASSRGRSGSGANVLTF

v_gene: TRBV14
abundance: -
d_gene: TRBD1
j_gene: TRBJ1-2
CDR3nt: TGTGCCAGCAGTCTACTCACCGGACAGGCGAAGAGAGCTAACTATGGCTACACCTTC
CDR3aa: CASSLLTGQAKRANYGYTF

v_gene: TRBV7-9
abundance: many
d_gene: TRBD1
j_gene: TRBJ1-4
CDR3nt: TGTGCCAGCAGCTCCCGGGACAGTACAACGGCTGAAAAACTGTTTTTT
CDR3aa: CASSSRDSTTAEKLFF

v_gene: TRBV5-1
abundance: -
d_gene: -
j_gene: TRBJ1-6
CDR3nt: TGCGCCAGCAGCCCATCGGACCCTAGGAATTCACCCCTCCACTTT
CDR3aa: CASSPSDPRNSPLHF

v_gene: TRBV20-1
abundance: many
d_gene: -
j_gene: TRBJ2-3
CDR3nt: TGCAGTGCTAGAGTTAGAAGGACAGATACGCAGTATTTT
CDR3aa: CSARVRRTDTQYF

v_gene: TRBV7-8
abundance: many
d_gene: TRBD2
j_gene: TRBJ2-5
CDR3nt: TGTGCCAGCAGCCCCCTTGGGGGGGGAAGGGAGACCCAGTACTTC
CDR3aa: CASSPLGGGRETQYF

v_gene: TRBV7-2
abundance: many
d_gene: TRBD1
j_gene: TRBJ1-1
CDR3nt: TGTGCCAGCAGCTTAAGGGAAGCCCCCGGGACAGATTACACTGAAGCTTTCTTT
CDR3aa: CASSLREAPGTDYTEAFF

v_gene: TRBV6-5
abundance: many
d_gene: TRBD1
j_gene: TRBJ2-1
CDR3nt: TGTGCCAGCAGTTACAAGGGGGCGCTTGGGAATGAGCAGTTCTTC
CDR3aa: CASSYKGALGNEQFF

v_gene: TRBV7-2
abundance: many
d_gene: -
j_gene: TRBJ1-3
CDR3nt: TGTGCCAGCAGCGGTAACCGGGGAATGGGAAACACCATATATTTT
CDR3aa: CASSGNRGMGNTIYF

v_gene: TRBV20-1
abundance: -
d_gene: TRBD2
j_gene: TRBJ2-7
CDR3nt: TGCAGTGCTATCCTTTGGGGGAGGGGCTCCTACGAGCAGTACTTC
CDR3aa: CSAILWGRGSYEQYF

v_gene: TRBV28
abundance: many
d_gene: -
j_gene: TRBJ2-2
CDR3nt: TGTGCCAGCAGTTTAATCCCGGAGGGCCCCGGGGAGCTGTTTTTT
CDR3aa: CASSLIPEGPGELFF

v_gene: TRBV7-3
abundance: -
d_gene: TRBD2
j_gene: TRBJ2-1
CDR3nt: TGTGCCAGCAGCCCTAGCGGGGGATCTACAATGGATGAGCAGTTCTTC
CDR3aa: CASSPSGGSTMDEQFF

v_gene: TRBV10-3
abundance: few
d_gene: -
j_gene: TRBJ1-2
CDR3nt: TGTGCCATCAGTGAACCCTACAAAATAAATGGCTACACCTTC
CDR3aa: CAISEPYKINGYTF

v_gene: TRBV4-3
abundance: few
d_gene: -
j_gene: TRBJ2-3
CDR3nt: TGCGCCAGCAGCCAAGAATCCAGCACAGATACGCAGTATTTT
CDR3aa: CASSQESSTDTQYF

v_gene: TRBV2
abundance: -
d_gene: -
j_gene: TRBJ2-3
CDR3nt: TGTGCCAGCAGTGAAGCGGGACATGGTACGCAGTATTTT
CDR3aa: CASSEAGHGTQYF

v_gene: TRBV12-3/TRBV12-4
abundance: many
d_gene: -
j_gene: TRBJ1-1
CDR3nt: TGTGCCAGCAGTTCCTACAGGGCCCAGAACACTGAAGCTTTCTTT
CDR3aa: CASSSYRAQNTEAFF

v_gene: TRBV7-2
abundance: many
d_gene: -
j_gene: TRBJ2-3
CDR3nt: TGTGCCAGCAGCCCGAACTTCAAAGGGGATACGCAGTATTTT
CDR3aa: CASSPNFKGDTQYF

v_gene: TRBV14
abundance: -
d_gene: -
j_gene: TRBJ2-5
CDR3nt: TGTGCCAGCAGCCATCGCAAGGGGCCAGTGGAGACCCAGTACTTC
CDR3aa: CASSHRKGPVETQYF

v_gene: TRBV12-3/TRBV12-4
abundance: many
d_gene: TRBD1
j_gene: TRBJ1-2
CDR3nt: TGTGCCAGCAACACGGGACAGGGGGCGGGAGGCTACACCTTC
CDR3aa: CASNTGQGAGGYTF

v_gene: TRBV20-1
abundance: many
d_gene: -
j_gene: TRBJ1-6
CDR3nt: TGCAGTGCTAGGGAGTCCCCCGATAATTCACCCCTCCACTTT
CDR3aa: CSARESPDNSPLHF

v_gene: TRBV10-3
abundance: -
d_gene: -
j_gene: TRBJ2-3
CDR3nt: TGTGCCATCAGTGGCGCAGGGAGTCTGACAGATACGCAGTATTTT
CDR3aa: CAISGAGSLTDTQYF

v_gene: TRBV6-2/TRBV6-3
abundance: many
d_gene: TRBD2
j_gene: TRBJ2-3
CDR3nt: TGTGCCAGCAGTTACCAGCGGGGGGCCTTCAGCACAGATACGCAGTATTTT
CDR3aa: CASSYQRGAFSTDTQYF

v_gene: TRBV6-5
abundance: many
d_gene: TRBD1
j_gene: TRBJ1-1
CDR3nt: TGTGCCAGCAGCCCGACAGGGAGGAGGACTGAAGCTTTCTTT
CDR3aa: CASSPTGRRTEAFF

v_gene: TRBV19
abundance: few
d_gene: TRBD1
j_gene: TRBJ1-2
CDR3nt: TGTGCCAGTACCCTCGTCCGGGACAGGGGGTGGAGTGGCTACACCTTC
CDR3aa: CASTLVRDRGWSGYTF

v_gene: TRBV24-1
abundance: many
d_gene: TRBD1
j_gene: TRBJ2-5
CDR3nt: TGTGCCACCAGTGACCCCCGGACAGGGGGCGCAGAGACCCAGTACTTC
CDR3aa: CATSDPRTGGAETQYF

v_gene: TRBV20-1
abundance: many
d_gene: -
j_gene: TRBJ2-5
CDR3nt: TGCAGTGCTAGAAAGGGGGTGGAGGAGACCCAGTACTTC
CDR3aa: CSARKGVEETQYF

v_gene: TRBV7-2
abundance: many
d_gene: TRBD2
j_gene: TRBJ2-5
CDR3nt: TGTGCCAGCAGCTTACGGCCTAGCGGGGGGGAAGAGACCCAGTACTTC
CDR3aa: CASSLRPSGGEETQYF

v_gene: TRBV7-3
abundance: many
d_gene: TRBD2
j_gene: TRBJ2-5
CDR3nt: TGTGCCAGCAGCGCCGCTAGCGGGGGCTTGCAGACCCAGTACTTC
CDR3aa: CASSAASGGLQTQYF

v_gene: TRBV7-2
abundance: many
d_gene: -
j_gene: TRBJ2-2
CDR3nt: TGTGCCAGCAGCTTAGTAGGTGGGGCGCGCGGGGAGCTGTTTTTT
CDR3aa: CASSLVGGARGELFF

v_gene: TRBV7-2
abundance: many
d_gene: TRBD2
j_gene: TRBJ2-7
CDR3nt: TGTGCCAGCAGCACCGGAGCGGGGGACTCCTACGAGCAGTACTTC
CDR3aa: CASSTGAGDSYEQYF

v_gene: TRBV7-2
abundance: many
d_gene: TRBD1
j_gene: TRBJ2-3
CDR3nt: TGTGCCAGCAGCCTACAGGGGTCTCGCACAGATACGCAGTATTTT
CDR3aa: CASSLQGSRTDTQYF

v_gene: TRBV7-6
abundance: many
d_gene: -
j_gene: TRBJ1-2
CDR3nt: TGTGCCAGCAGCCCGGGAGAGACCTATGGCTACACCTTC
CDR3aa: CASSPGETYGYTF

v_gene: TRBV29-1
abundance: once
d_gene: -
j_gene: TRBJ1-4
CDR3nt: TGCAGCGTTGTCATACAGGGAAGGGCTGAAAAACTGTTTTTT
CDR3aa: CSVVIQGRAEKLFF

v_gene: TRBV24-1
abundance: few
d_gene: TRBD1
j_gene: TRBJ2-5
CDR3nt: TGTGCCACCAGTGATCCCGGGACAGGGGGCCAAGAGACCCAGTACTTC
CDR3aa: CATSDPGTGGQETQYF

v_gene: TRBV6-6
abundance: many
d_gene: TRBD1
j_gene: TRBJ1-2
CDR3nt: TGTGCCAGCAGTGCCCAGGGGGGCTATGGCTACACCTTC
CDR3aa: CASSAQGGYGYTF

v_gene: TRBV7-8
abundance: many
d_gene: TRBD1
j_gene: TRBJ2-7
CDR3nt: TGTGCCAGCAGCTTCCGACAGGGGTACGAGCAGTACTTC
CDR3aa: CASSFRQGYEQYF

v_gene: TRBV5-4
abundance: many
d_gene: -
j_gene: TRBJ2-7
CDR3nt: TGTGCCAGCAGCTTGGGGCTAGTCGATCGCGAGCAGTACTTC
CDR3aa: CASSLGLVDREQYF

v_gene: TRBV28
abundance: many
d_gene: -
j_gene: TRBJ2-3
CDR3nt: TGTGCCAGCAGTTCCGAGGGGGACGGCACAGATACGCAGTATTTT
CDR3aa: CASSSEGDGTDTQYF

v_gene: TRBV4-1
abundance: many
d_gene: -
j_gene: TRBJ2-2
CDR3nt: TGCGCCAGCAGCCGACAGATGAACACCGGGGAGCTGTTTTTT
CDR3aa: CASSRQMNTGELFF

v_gene: TRBV6-5
abundance: -
d_gene: TRBD1
j_gene: TRBJ2-2
CDR3nt: TGTGCCAGCAGGTGGACAGGACAGGGGTACACCGGGGAGCTGTTTTTT
CDR3aa: CASRWTGQGYTGELFF

v_gene: TRBV3-1
abundance: -
d_gene: TRBD2
j_gene: TRBJ2-1
CDR3nt: TGTGCCAGCAGCCACCGGCGGGGGGGTTCCCCAGGGGAGCAGTTCTTC
CDR3aa: CASSHRRGGSPGEQFF

v_gene: TRBV7-8
abundance: many
d_gene: TRBD1
j_gene: TRBJ1-5
CDR3nt: TGTGCCAGCAGCCTCCGGGACAGGGATCCCAATCAGCCCCAGCATTTT
CDR3aa: CASSLRDRDPNQPQHF

v_gene: TRBV28
abundance: many
d_gene: -
j_gene: TRBJ1-4
CDR3nt: TGTGCCAGCACCGAACGGGGGATTGAAAAACTGTTTTTT
CDR3aa: CASTERGIEKLFF

v_gene: TRBV25-1
abundance: many
d_gene: -
j_gene: TRBJ1-4
CDR3nt: TGTGCCAGCACCACAACGGGGCTGAATGAAAAACTGTTTTTT
CDR3aa: CASTTTGLNEKLFF

v_gene: TRBV25-1
abundance: few
d_gene: TRBD1
j_gene: TRBJ1-1
CDR3nt: TGTGCCAGCAGTCGGACAGGTATAAACACTGAAGCTTTCTTT
CDR3aa: CASSRTGINTEAFF

v_gene: TRBV20-1
abundance: many
d_gene: -
j_gene: TRBJ1-4
CDR3nt: TGCAGTGCTAGAGGGGACAAGGGAGAACTGTTTTTT
CDR3aa: CSARGDKGELFF

v_gene: TRBV2
abundance: many
d_gene: -
j_gene: TRBJ1-4
CDR3nt: TGTGCCAGCAGTGGGCAGGGGTCGCTTACGAAAAAACTGTTTTTT
CDR3aa: CASSGQGSLTKKLFF

v_gene: TRBV28
abundance: many
d_gene: -
j_gene: TRBJ2-1
CDR3nt: TGTGCCAGCAGTTCCCCCGGACAGCACTCCTACAATGAGCAGTTCTTC
CDR3aa: CASSSPGQHSYNEQFF

v_gene: TRBV28
abundance: many
d_gene: -
j_gene: TRBJ1-2
CDR3nt: TGTGCCAGCAGCAGCACAGGAGACTACACTTATGGCTACACCTTC
CDR3aa: CASSSTGDYTYGYTF

v_gene: TRBV5-4
abundance: many
d_gene: TRBD2
j_gene: TRBJ2-2
CDR3nt: TGTGCCAGCAGTCGCTGGACTAGCGGGGGGACCCGAAAAAACCTCGGGGAGCTGTTTTTT
CDR3aa: CASSRWTSGGTRKNLGELFF